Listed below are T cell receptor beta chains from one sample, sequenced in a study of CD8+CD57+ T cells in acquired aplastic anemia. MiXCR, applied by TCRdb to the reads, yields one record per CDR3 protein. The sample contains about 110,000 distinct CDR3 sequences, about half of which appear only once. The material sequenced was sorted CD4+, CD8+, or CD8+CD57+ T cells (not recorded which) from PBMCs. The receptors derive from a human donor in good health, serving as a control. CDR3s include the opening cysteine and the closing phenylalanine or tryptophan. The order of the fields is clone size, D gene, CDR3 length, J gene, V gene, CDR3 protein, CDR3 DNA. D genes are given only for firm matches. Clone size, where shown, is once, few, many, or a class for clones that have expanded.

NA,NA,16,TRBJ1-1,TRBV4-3,CASSQDPGEGDTEAFF,TGCGCCAGCAGCCAAGATCCCGGGGAGGGGGACACTGAAGCTTTCTTT
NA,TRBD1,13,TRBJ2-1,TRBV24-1,CATSDITGGEQFF,TGTGCCACCAGTGATATTACAGGGGGTGAGCAGTTCTTC
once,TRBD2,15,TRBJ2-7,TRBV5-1,CASSLGTSGSGEQYF,TGCGCCAGCAGCTTGGGGACTAGCGGGAGTGGCGAGCAGTACTTC
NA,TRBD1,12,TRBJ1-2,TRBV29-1,CSVAGTDYGYTF,TGCAGCGTTGCTGGGACAGACTATGGCTACACCTTC
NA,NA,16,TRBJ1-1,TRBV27,CASSLSAGGAWEGAFF,TGTGCCAGCAGTTTATCGGCGGGGGGGGCCTGGGAGGGAGCTTTCTTT
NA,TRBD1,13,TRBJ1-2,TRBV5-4,CASSPGQGDGYTF,TGTGCCAGCAGTCCGGGACAGGGGGATGGCTACACCTTC
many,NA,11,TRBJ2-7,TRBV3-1,CASSTGQEQYF,TGTGCCAGCAGCACCGGACAGGAGCAGTACTTC
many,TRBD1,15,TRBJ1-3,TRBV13,CASSLDQGAGNTIYF,TGTGCCAGCAGCTTAGATCAGGGGGCTGGAAACACCATATATTTT
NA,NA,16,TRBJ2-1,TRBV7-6,CASSLRGWDGEDEQFF,TGTGCCAGCAGCTTAAGGGGGTGGGACGGTGAGGATGAGCAGTTCTTC
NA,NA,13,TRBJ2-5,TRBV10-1,CAGSEVTADTQYF,TGCGCCGGCAGTGAGGTGACAGCGGACACCCAGTACTTC
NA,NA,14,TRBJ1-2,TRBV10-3,CAICSEPVNYGYTF,TGTGCCATCTGCTCCGAGCCAGTTAACTATGGCTACACCTTC
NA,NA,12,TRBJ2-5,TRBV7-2,CASSLGSETQYF,TGTGCCAGCAGCTTAGGATCCGAGACCCAGTACTTC
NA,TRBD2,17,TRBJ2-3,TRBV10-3,CAISEGWAGAGTDTQYF,TGTGCCATCAGTGAGGGCTGGGCGGGAGCGGGCACAGATACGCAGTATTTT
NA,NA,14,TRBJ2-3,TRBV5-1,CASSLERGWDTQYF,TGCGCCAGCAGCTTGGAACGGGGATGGGATACGCAGTATTTT
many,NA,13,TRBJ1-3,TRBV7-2,CASSLDPGNTIYF,TGTGCCAGCAGCTTAGATCCTGGAAACACCATATATTTT
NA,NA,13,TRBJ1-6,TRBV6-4,CASSREPNSPLHF,TGTGCCAGCAGTCGGGAGCCTAATTCACCCCTCCACTTT
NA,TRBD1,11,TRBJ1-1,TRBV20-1,CACGQASEAFF,TGCGCCTGTGGACAGGCTTCTGAAGCTTTCTTT
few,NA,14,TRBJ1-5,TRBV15,CATSRGYSNQPQHF,TGTGCCACCAGCAGGGGTTATAGCAATCAGCCCCAGCATTTT
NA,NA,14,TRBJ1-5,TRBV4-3,CASSQDMVGQPQHF,TGCGCCAGCAGCCAAGATATGGTAGGGCAGCCCCAGCATTTT
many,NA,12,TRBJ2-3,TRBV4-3,CASSQFTDTQYF,TGCGCCAGCAGCCAATTCACAGATACGCAGTATTTT
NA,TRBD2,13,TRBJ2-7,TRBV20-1,CSGTGTSSWEQYF,TGCAGTGGAACCGGGACTAGTTCTTGGGAGCAGTACTTC
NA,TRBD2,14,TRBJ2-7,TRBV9,CAGSGTSGGYEQYF,TGTGCCGGCAGCGGGACTAGCGGGGGGTACGAGCAGTACTTT
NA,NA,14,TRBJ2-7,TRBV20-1,CSARIPQGSYEQYF,TGCAGTGCTAGAATCCCGCAGGGTTCCTACGAGCAGTACTTC
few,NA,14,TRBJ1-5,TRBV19,CASSSQGGNQPQHF,TGTGCCAGTAGTTCCCAGGGTGGCAATCAGCCCCAGCATTTT
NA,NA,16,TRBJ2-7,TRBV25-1,CASSANRDTTSYEQYF,TGTGCCAGCAGTGCAAACAGGGACACCACCTCCTACGAGCAGTACTTC
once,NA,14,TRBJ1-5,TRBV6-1,CASSPRGPNQPQHF,TGTGCCAGCAGCCCCCGGGGCCCGAATCAGCCCCAGCATTTT
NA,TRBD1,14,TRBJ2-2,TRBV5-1,CASRFTGGTGELFF,TGCGCCAGCAGGTTTACAGGGGGCACCGGGGAGCTGTTTTTT
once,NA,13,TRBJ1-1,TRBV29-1,CSGEKYMNTEAFF,TGCAGCGGCGAAAAATACATGAACACTGAAGCTTTCTTT
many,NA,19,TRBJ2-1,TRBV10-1,CASRAHGGPPRSSYNEQFF,TGCGCCAGCAGGGCCCACGGGGGGCCACCCAGGAGCTCCTACAATGAGCAGTTCTTC
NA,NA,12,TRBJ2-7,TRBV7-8,CASSLPRSEQYF,TGTGCCAGCAGCTTACCAAGGAGCGAGCAGTACTTC
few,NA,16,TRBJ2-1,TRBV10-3,CAISESNPSVVNEQFF,TGTGCCATCAGTGAGTCGAACCCTAGCGTCGTCAATGAGCAGTTCTTC
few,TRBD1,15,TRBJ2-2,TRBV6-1,CASRPRTGMGGELFF,TGTGCCAGCAGACCCAGGACAGGGATGGGCGGGGAGCTGTTTTTT
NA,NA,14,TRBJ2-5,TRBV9,CASSPQTVGETQYF,TGTGCCAGCAGCCCGCAGACTGTGGGTGAGACCCAGTACTTC
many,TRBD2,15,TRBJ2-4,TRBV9,CASSVDAGGQNIQYF,TGTGCCAGCAGCGTAGACGCGGGGGGGCAAAACATTCAGTACTTC
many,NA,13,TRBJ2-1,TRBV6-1,CASLLGPYNEQFF,TGTGCCAGCTTGTTGGGACCCTACAATGAGCAGTTCTTC
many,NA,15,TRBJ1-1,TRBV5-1,CASSWQSGTTPEAFF,TGCGCCAGCAGCTGGCAGAGTGGAACAACCCCTGAAGCTTTCTTT
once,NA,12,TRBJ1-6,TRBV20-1,CSASLFGSPLHF,TGCAGTGCTAGTCTATTCGGTTCACCCCTCCACTTT
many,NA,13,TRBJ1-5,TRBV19,CASTDSPLQPQHF,TGTGCCAGTACCGACAGCCCTTTGCAGCCCCAGCATTTT
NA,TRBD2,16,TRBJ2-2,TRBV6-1,CASSKLAGGYTGELFF,TGTGCCAGCAGTAAACTAGCGGGGGGTTACACCGGGGAGCTGTTTTTT
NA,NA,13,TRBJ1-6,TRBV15,CATSRSYNSPLHF,TGTGCCACCAGCCGGAGTTATAATTCACCCCTCCACTTT
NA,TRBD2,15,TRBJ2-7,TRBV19,CASSAQTAGTYEQYF,TGTGCCAGTAGTGCGCAGACAGCGGGAACCTACGAGCAGTACTTC
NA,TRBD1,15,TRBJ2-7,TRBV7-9,CASSLEGQGDHEQYF,TGTGCCAGCAGCTTAGAGGGACAGGGGGACCACGAGCAGTACTTC
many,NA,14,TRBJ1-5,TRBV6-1,CASSAQGSNQPQHF,TGTGCCAGCAGTGCGCAGGGTAGCAATCAGCCCCAGCATTTT
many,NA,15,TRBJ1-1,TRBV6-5,CASSYSRILNTEAFF,TGTGCCAGCAGTTACTCGAGGATTCTGAACACTGAAGCTTTCTTT
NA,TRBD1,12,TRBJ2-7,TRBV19,CASSILGGERYF,TGTGCCAGTAGTATTCTAGGGGGCGAGCGGTACTTC
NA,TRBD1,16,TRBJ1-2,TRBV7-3,CASSSGTGAPNYGYTF,TGTGCCAGCAGCTCTGGGACAGGGGCTCCAAACTATGGCTACACCTTC
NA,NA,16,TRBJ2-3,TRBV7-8,CASSLGSPTITDTQYF,TGTGCCAGCAGCTTAGGTTCTCCAACAATTACAGATACGCAGTATTTT
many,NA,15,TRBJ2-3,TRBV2,CASRASGAGFDTQYF,TGTGCCAGCAGGGCCTCTGGGGCGGGGTTTGATACGCAGTATTTT
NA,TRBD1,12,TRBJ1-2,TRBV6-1,CEGDRGQDGYTF,TGTGAGGGGGACAGGGGGCAGGATGGCTACACCTTC
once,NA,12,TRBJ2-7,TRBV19,CASRSGVHEQYF,TGTGCCAGTAGGTCGGGAGTGCACGAGCAGTACTTC